The 31 T cell receptor beta chains in this list originate from one sample, sequenced in a study of vaccination effects on CD4 cells after COVID-19. No antigen is known for these receptors. Some clones are missing from TCRdb's copy, which holds only in-frame ones; the method was immunoSEQ multiplex PCR. The sample yields tens of thousands of clones, more than 70% seen once. ViraFEST used viral peptide pools to expand antigen-specific CD4+ T cells before sequencing. When less than 11 days of culture had elapsed, CD4+ T cells were isolated. Participants were given two doses of BNT162b2 or mRNA-1273 vaccine. The material was CD4+ T cells from PBMCs cultured with HCoV-229E spike peptides, obtained after COVID-19 vaccination. These receptors originate from a human donor who received a COVID-19 vaccine.

V usage is TRBV5-1 and J usage is TRBJ2-5; D remains ambiguous. This CDR3 is 14 amino acids long. The germline V gene has CDR1 SGHRS and CDR2 YFSETQ. V lost 1 base to trimming and J lost 0 bases, with 7 bases between them. CDR3 loop: CASSLTPYQETQYF. The CDR3 DNA reads TGCGCCAGCAGCTTGACCCCGTACCAAGAGACCCAGTACTTC.

The count of this clone is one. The chain joins TRBV5-1 to TRBJ2-7; D not resolved. CDR3 length: 14 amino acids. Trimming cost V 0 bases and J 2 bases, with 9 bases left between them. Germline values: CDR1 SGHRS, CDR2 YFSETQ. The CDR3 nucleotides read TGCGCCAGCAGCTTGGCCCCTGCCACCTACGAGCAGTACGTC. The encoded protein is CASSLAPATYEQYV.

This chain joins TRBV4-3 and TRBJ1-2; 10 positions agree with TRBD1. The CDR3 loop spans 14 amino acids. The V gene end was trimmed by 0 bases and the J gene end by 6 bases; junction bases not matched to a gene: 1. Germline V gives CDR1 LGHNA, CDR2 YSLEER. CDR3 protein: CASSQETGGNGYTF. CDR3 nucleotide sequence: TGCGCCAGCAGCCAAGAGACAGGGGGCAATGGCTACACCTTC.

The chain has TRBV6-6 and TRBJ2-2; 9 bases map to TRBD1. The V gene's germline CDR1 is MNHNY and CDR2 SVGAGI (reference sequence). V trimming: 8 bases; J trimming: 8 bases; junction bases outside the gene matches: 6. The CDR3 has 13 residues. In nucleotides, the CDR3 is TGTGCCAGCGGGGACAGGGAGAAAGGGGAGCTGTTTTTT. Translated, it gives CASGDREKGELFF.

The rearrangement links TRBV3-1 (or the pseudogene TRBV3-2) to TRBJ2-2; weak D call: TRBD1 (5 bases). Between the trimmed V and J ends, which lost 7 bases and 0 bases, there was a span of 9 bases. The CDR3 totals 14 residues. Germline-derived CDR1 and CDR2 are LGHDT and YNNKEL (reference sequence). CDR3: CASKSGTNTGELFF. As DNA, the CDR3 is TGTGCCAGCAAATCAGGGACGAACACCGGGGAGCTGTTTTTT.

This chain links TRBV18 with TRBJ2-5, with unresolved D. The CDR3 consists of 13 residues. The V gene lost 4 bases and the J gene lost 4 bases, with 10 bases spanning the gap. In germline, CDR1 is KGHSH, CDR2 LQKENI. The CDR3 DNA reads TGTGCCAGCTCACTCGCCCAAGGAGAGACCCAGTACTTC. Translated: CASSLAQGETQYF.

The chain couples TRBV6-5 to TRBJ1-3; 9 nucleotides agree with TRBD1. Germline V gene data show CDR1 as MNHEY and CDR2 as SVGAGI. This CDR3 region has 13 residues. Losses at the gene ends were 6 bases for V and 10 bases for J; bases not matched to a gene: 7. CDR3 bases: TGTGCCAGCAGATCCCCGACAGGGGGAACCATATATTTT. As protein: CASRSPTGGTIYF.

The chain is built from TRBV15 and TRBJ2-7; D perhaps matches TRBD1 (6 bases). From germline, CDR1 is LNHNV and CDR2 YYDKDF (reference sequence). Trimming stripped 3 bases from V and 7 bases from J, with 22 bases between. The CDR3 is made up of 16 amino acids. This CDR3 reads CATSRTWSRQRGEQYV. CDR3 coding DNA: TGTGCCACCAGCAGGACCTGGAGCAGGCAAAGGGGGGAGCAGTACGTC.

Written as DNA, the CDR3 is TGTGCCAGCAGGGGGGAGCGGGGGGTCATCGATGAGCAGTTCTTC. Encoded protein: CASRGERGVIDEQFF. The chain uses TRBV6-6 and TRBJ2-1; 9 bases are a match to TRBD2. The germline CDR1 and CDR2 sequences are MNHNY and SVGAGI (reference sequence). V trimming: 6 bases; J trimming: 8 bases; junction bases outside the gene matches: 11. This CDR3 is built from 15 residues.

This clone was counted a single time. The chain combines TRBV28 with TRBJ2-1, with D hard to call. This CDR3 spans 14 amino acids. CDR1 and CDR2 (germline): MDHEN, SYDVKM. With 1 base removed from V and 1 base from J, the gap between germline ends came to 5 bases. This chain's CDR3 is CASSLSRSYNEQFF. CDR3 coding DNA: TGTGCCAGCAGTTTATCCAGGTCCTACAATGAGCAGTTCTTC.

V is TRBV30 and J is TRBJ1-5; TRBD1 aligns across 10 bases. Trimming cost V 3 bases and J 4 bases; bases outside gene matches: 6. From germline, CDR1 is GTSNPN and CDR2 SVGIG (reference sequence). This CDR3 contains 15 residues. The CDR3 region has the DNA TGTGCCTGGAGCACGGGACAGGGGAGTAATCAGCCCCAGCATTTT. This codes for CAWSTGQGSNQPQHF.

The V call is TRBV6-2 or TRBV6-3, the J call TRBJ1-1; TRBD1 aligns across 8 bases. Losses at the gene ends were 2 bases for V and 0 bases for J; bases not matched to a gene: 2. The length of the CDR3 is 15 residues. Germline V gene data show CDR1 as MNHEY and CDR2 as SVGEGT. The CDR3 DNA reads as TGTGCCAGCAGTTACAAGGACAGGGTGAACACTGAAGCTTTCTTT. It codes for CASSYKDRVNTEAFF.

This chain's CDR3 is CASSATGGETQYF. CDR3 sequence (DNA): TGTGCCAGCAGCGCCACGGGGGGAGAGACCCAGTACTTC. The chain combines TRBV11-2 with TRBJ2-5; 7 bases match TRBD2. This CDR3 is 13 amino acids long. Germline lookup yields CDR1 SGHAT and CDR2 FQNNGV. The V and J ends lost 5 bases and 4 bases, in that order; junction bases with no gene match: 4.

The CDR3 loop reads CASSPTGAETQYF. The CDR3 DNA sequence: TGTGCCAGCTCACCAACAGGGGCCGAGACCCAGTACTTC. The chain combines TRBV18 with TRBJ2-5; 7 nucleotides line up with TRBD1. The CDR3 sequence is 13 residues long. The V gene end was trimmed by 2 bases and the J gene end by 5 bases; junction bases not matched to a gene: 2. Germline V gives CDR1 KGHSH, CDR2 LQKENI.

J is TRBJ1-1 and V is TRBV5-1, with a weak D call TRBD1 (6 bases). The V end lost 2 bases, the J end lost 6 bases, and 17 bases lay between the germline ends. The length of the CDR3 is 15 residues. Germline CDR1 SGHRS, CDR2 YFSETQ. CDR3 bases: TGCGCCAGCAGCTTAAAACAGGGCCGGGGCGCTGAAGCTTTCTTT. Amino acid sequence: CASSLKQGRGAEAFF.

CDR3: CASSHPGQGARSPYEQYV. CDR3 nucleotides: TGCGCCAGCAGCCATCCGGGACAGGGGGCACGTTCACCCTACGAGCAGTACGTC. The rearrangement links TRBV5-1 to TRBJ2-7; 12 positions agree with TRBD1. The germline V gene has CDR1 SGHRS and CDR2 YFSETQ. J lost 2 bases, V lost 4 bases, and 13 bases had no gene match. This CDR3 comprises 18 residues.

The rearrangement joins TRBV4-1 to TRBJ2-1, with D possibly matching TRBD1 (5 bases). The V end was cut by 0 bases, the J end by 9 bases, with 33 bases between. The CDR3 loop spans 21 amino acids. The germline CDR1 and CDR2 sequences are MGHRA and YSYEKL. In DNA form, the CDR3 reads TGCGCCAGCAGCCAAGATCATACAGGCCTACCTCGACGATGGGGTAGAGGTGAGCAGTTCTTC. The encoded protein is CASSQDHTGLPRRWGRGEQFF.

The V call is TRBV5-6, the J call TRBJ1-5; D is perhaps TRBD1 (6 bases). V was cut by 4 bases and J by 5 bases, with 19 bases left in between. Germline CDR1 reads SGHDT; CDR2 reads YYEEEE. The CDR3 covers 16 residues. CDR3 residues: CASSARGEGVDQPQHF. The CDR3 DNA sequence: TGTGCCAGCAGCGCGAGGGGGGAAGGCGTCGATCAGCCCCAGCATTTT.

The CDR3 here is CASSQDRVGSWDTEAFF. For the CDR3, the DNA is TGTGCCAGCAGCCAAGATAGGGTGGGGTCGTGGGACACTGAAGCTTTCTTT. The chain employs TRBV14 and TRBJ1-1, with D uncertain. CDR1 is SGHDN, CDR2 FVKESK, per germline. V gave up 0 bases and J gave up 3 bases, with 17 bases separating them. The CDR3 has 17 residues.

V usage is TRBV12-3 or TRBV12-4 and J usage is TRBJ2-5, with 8 bases that match TRBD1. With V trimmed by 8 bases and J by 4 bases, 0 bases remained unmatched. CDR3 length: 11 amino acids. CDR3 sequence (DNA): TGTGCCAGCGGACAGGGAGAGACCCAGTACTTC. Translated: CASGQGETQYF.

This chain joins TRBV6-1 and TRBJ2-7; 13 bases map to TRBD2. The CDR3 consists of 16 residues. With V trimmed by 4 bases and J by 6 bases, 9 bases remained unmatched. The germline V gene has CDR1 MNHNS and CDR2 SASEGT. Here the CDR3 DNA reads TGTGCCAGCAGTGCCCCCGAGACTAGCGGGGGGTTCGAGCAGTACGTC. This sequence encodes CASSAPETSGGFEQYV.

This clone came up a few times. The chain combines TRBV6-6 with TRBJ2-7, with D unresolved. The CDR3 totals 15 residues. V lost 0 bases and J 6 bases, leaving 15 bases between the germline ends. Germline V gene lookup returns CDR1 MNHNY and CDR2 SVGAGI (reference sequence). The CDR3 sequence is CASSYSPGALGEQYV. The DNA for the CDR3 is TGTGCCAGCAGTTACTCCCCCGGCGCTTTGGGCGAGCAGTACGTC.

The chain recombines TRBV10-1 with TRBJ2-2; TRBD2 matches 9 bases. Germline loops: CDR1 WNHNN, CDR2 SYGVQD (reference sequence). The trim removed 2 bases at V and 1 base at J, leaving 5 bases unmatched. The CDR3 totals 17 residues. The CDR3 loop reads CASSEPSGALNTGELFF. The CDR3 coding sequence is TGCGCCAGCAGTGAGCCTAGCGGGGCTTTGAACACCGGGGAGCTGTTTTTT.

The chain is built from TRBV18 and TRBJ1-6; unclear D gene. The CDR3 totals 14 residues. Trimming pared 2 bases from V and 7 bases from J, leaving 9 bases between. Per germline, CDR1 KGHSH and CDR2 LQKENI. DNA for the CDR3: TGTGCCAGCTCACCAGAGGGAGCGAATTCACCCCTCCACTTT. Amino acid sequence: CASSPEGANSPLHF.

V gene TRBV5-6 combines with J gene TRBJ1-2; 7 positions agree with TRBD1. Germline values: CDR1 SGHDT, CDR2 YYEEEE. The CDR3 contains 12 residues. After removal of 4 bases from V and 8 bases from J, the junction contained 5 bases not matched to a gene. Written as DNA, the CDR3 is TGTGCCAGCAGCATCTGGACAGGAGGCTACACCTTC. Translated, it gives CASSIWTGGYTF.

Only a few counts were recorded for this clone. The chain carries TRBV12-5 and TRBJ2-1; D may correspond to TRBD1 or TRBD2 (5 bases each). Germline CDR1 reads LGHNT; CDR2 reads FRNRAP. This CDR3 contains 17 residues. Trimming left V 1 base short and J 4 bases short, with 17 bases between. The DNA for the CDR3 is TGTGCTAGTGGTTTGGCCACCGGGACGGTGAAATACAATGAGCAGTTCTTC. As protein: CASGLATGTVKYNEQFF.

This chain joins TRBV10-2 and TRBJ2-2; TRBD1 might be the D (5 bases). This CDR3 contains 14 residues. The germline CDR1 and CDR2 sequences are WSHSY and SAAADI. Between the trimmed V and J ends, which lost 6 bases and 0 bases, there was a span of 8 bases. The CDR3 bases are TGCGCCAGCAGGCAGGGAACGAACACCGGGGAGCTGTTTTTT. It specifies CASRQGTNTGELFF.

The chain has TRBV10-3 and TRBJ1-1; 10 nucleotides line up with TRBD1. Germline loops: CDR1 ENHRY, CDR2 SYGVKD. V gave up 1 base and J gave up 11 bases; unmatched junction bases: 7. The CDR3 has 14 amino acids. The CDR3 nucleotides read TGTGCCATCAGTGAGTATCCGGGACAGGGGTCTGCTTTCTTT. This sequence encodes CAISEYPGQGSAFF.

The V call is TRBV6-5, the J call TRBJ1-4; perhaps TRBD1 as D (5 bases). CDR1 is MNHEY and CDR2 is SVGAGI in the germline V gene. The V and J ends lost 7 bases and 4 bases respectively, with 16 bases between them. CDR3 length: 15 residues. CDR3: CASTKYGTGNEKLFF. CDR3 nucleotides: TGTGCCAGCACCAAATACGGGACGGGTAATGAAAAACTGTTTTTT.

This sequence joins TRBV6-2 or TRBV6-3 and TRBJ2-1; no clear D gene. Germline V gene lookup returns CDR1 MNHEY and CDR2 SVGEGT. V was pared by 2 bases and J by 0 bases, with 14 bases between. This CDR3 region has 17 residues. DNA of the CDR3: TGTGCCAGCAGTTACGGTTTTTCGACACCCTCCTACAATGAGCAGTTCTTC. Protein: CASSYGFSTPSYNEQFF.

This chain joins TRBV24-1 and TRBJ2-1; a weak D match, TRBD1 (5 bases). Trimming removed 7 bases at V and 8 bases at J, with 20 bases between. The germline gives CDR1 KGHDR, CDR2 SFDVKD. The CDR3 runs to 15 residues. The CDR3 is CATSPGWGYGDEQFF. CDR3 nucleotide sequence: TGTGCCACCAGCCCCGGATGGGGCTACGGCGATGAGCAGTTCTTC.